The T cell receptor beta chain under discussion was sequenced for a study of blood T cell repertoires in COVID-19. Study as a whole: Spain, Italy and the United States supplied samples that represented acute and convalescent COVID-19. Nucleic acid was either cDNA or gDNA, and it came from T cells, B-cell-depleted T cells, or PBMCs.

J gave up 4 bases and V 4 bases, and 12 bases lay outside the gene matches. CDR1 is SGDLS, CDR2 YYNGEE, per germline. The CDR3 has 16 residues. This clone was recorded a few times. One Seattle source followed patients from active infection through their disease course. Per the original methods: Amplification of reference gene primers was used by the study to estimate nucleated cell counts. Data came from immunoSEQ multiplex PCR; TCRdb stores just in-frame clones and leaves some out. Clonal size and the V and J genes are those of that table, whereas D and trimming came from the DNA. In the table there are about 220,000 clones, 82% of which are singletons.

This receptor was obtained from a woman in her sixties or seventies with COVID-19, enrolled during active disease. The rearrangement joins TRBV9 to TRBJ2-5; 8 bases fit TRBD2. Sample: peripheral blood. CDR3 DNA sequence: TGTGCCAGCAGCCTACTACCGGGAGGGCCGGGAGAGACCCAGTACTTC. Amino acid sequence: CASSLLPGGPGETQYF.